Here is one T cell receptor beta chain with its context. The antigen remains undetermined. The source of the sample is a study of graft-versus-host responses after intestinal transplantation. Study-wide context: Multivisceral, liver-intestinal, or isolated intestinal transplants were performed in recipients. Every one of the recipients received anti-thymocyte globulin induction and afterwards took tacrolimus and steroids for roughly three years. Study-wide findings and caveats: GvH clonotypes were identified within recipient marrow, with a subset emerging first in ileum or blood. Early post-transplant HvG declines tracked with peak circulating GvH clone levels.

The protocol was immunoSEQ multiplex PCR, while the TCRdb copy is restricted to in-frame clones and leaves out a portion. The sample contains tens of thousands of clones, 85% to 95% of which appear only once. CDR1 and CDR2 (germline): SGHTA, FQGNSA. This CDR3 has 15 residues. V trimming: 3 bases; J trimming: 8 bases; junction bases outside the gene matches: 8. The clonotype originates from a human donor who received an intestinal transplant. The chain employs TRBV7-2 and TRBJ2-2; 8 bases are shared with TRBD1. The material was unstimulated CD8+ T cells sorted from spleen or lymph node cells, obtained before intestinal transplant. The CDR3 DNA sequence: TGTGCCAGCAGCTTCCGACAGGGGCGAATTGGGGAGCTGTTTTTT. This encodes CASSFRQGRIGELFF.